The T cell receptor (beta chain) under discussion was sequenced for a study of T cell changes during pregnancy in multiple sclerosis. Trimming took off 6 bases at V and 2 bases at J, with 13 bases between the two ends. The V gene's germline CDR1 is MRHNA and CDR2 SNTAGT. This CDR3 comprises 15 residues. Profiling relied on immunoSEQ multiplex PCR, and the TCRdb table lists in-frame clones only, not all of them. The table includes about 8,500 clones, about 85% detected once. Here the sequenced sample was CD8+ T cells from peripheral blood mononuclear cells, taken in the first trimester of pregnancy. This TCR derives from a female donor in good health, enrolled as a control in a pregnancy study. The rearrangement links TRBV6-4 to TRBJ2-2, with D perhaps matching TRBD1 (6 bases). CDR3 loop: CASSAGTYNTGELFF. For the CDR3, the DNA is TGTGCCAGCAGCGCCGGGACATACAACACCGGGGAGCTGTTTTTT.